This is a list of T cell receptor beta chains from one sample in a study of Ad26.COV2.S vaccination and SARS-CoV-2 variants. Using immunoSEQ multiplex PCR, the repertoire was profiled, and TCRdb retains in-frame clones only, with some absent. The top ten hold about 3.6% of the sample, which has about 400,000 clones, about 88% seen once. The sequencing here drew on peripheral blood, taken in a trial of Ad26.COV2.S vaccine versus placebo. Receptors originate from a person aged 18-60 years who received the Ad26.COV2.S COVID-19 vaccine or a placebo. Each CDR3 is given with its conserved first and last residue. D genes are given only for firm matches. Not every row has a clone size; where given, it reads once, few, many or a size class.

v_call: TRBV7-2; clone_size: .; d_call: TRBD1; cdr3_length: 15; j_call: TRBJ1-6; cdr3_nt: TGTGCCAGCTCCCGGGGGGAGGGGGCCAGTTCACCCCTCCACTTT; cdr3_aa: CASSRGEGASSPLHF
v_call: TRBV29-1; clone_size: .; d_call: .; cdr3_length: 10; j_call: TRBJ1-1; cdr3_nt: TGCAGCGTCCCGGGAACTGAAGCTTTCTTT; cdr3_aa: CSVPGTEAFF
v_call: TRBV11-1; clone_size: .; d_call: .; cdr3_length: 14; j_call: TRBJ1-4; cdr3_nt: TGTGCCAGCAGCTCTTCGGGGGCTAATGAAAAACTGTTTTTT; cdr3_aa: CASSSSGANEKLFF
v_call: TRBV2; clone_size: .; d_call: .; cdr3_length: 13; j_call: TRBJ2-5; cdr3_nt: TGTGCCAGCAGGTACAGGGACCCAGAGACCCAGTACTTC; cdr3_aa: CASRYRDPETQYF
v_call: TRBV19; clone_size: .; d_call: .; cdr3_length: 15; j_call: TRBJ2-7; cdr3_nt: TGTGCCAGTAGTATGGTGGGGGGAGCGTCCTACGAGCAGTACTTC; cdr3_aa: CASSMVGGASYEQYF
v_call: TRBV7-8; clone_size: .; d_call: TRBD1; cdr3_length: 16; j_call: TRBJ2-1; cdr3_nt: TGTGCCAGCAGCTTAGGGGCAGGGGGCCCCTACAATGAGCAGTTCTTC; cdr3_aa: CASSLGAGGPYNEQFF
v_call: TRBV11-2; clone_size: .; d_call: TRBD2; cdr3_length: 15; j_call: TRBJ2-1; cdr3_nt: TGTGCCAGCAGCGTAACTAGCGGTACCTACAATGAGCAGTTCTTC; cdr3_aa: CASSVTSGTYNEQFF
v_call: TRBV7-8; clone_size: once; d_call: .; cdr3_length: 15; j_call: TRBJ2-7; cdr3_nt: TGTGCCAGCAGCTTAGTCCAGGGGAAAGCGTACGAGCAGTACTTC; cdr3_aa: CASSLVQGKAYEQYF
v_call: TRBV7-2; clone_size: .; d_call: .; cdr3_length: 14; j_call: TRBJ2-1; cdr3_nt: TGTGCCAGCAGCCGGGACGGATCCTACAATGAGCAGTTCTTC; cdr3_aa: CASSRDGSYNEQFF
v_call: TRBV28; clone_size: .; d_call: .; cdr3_length: 13; j_call: TRBJ1-5; cdr3_nt: TGTGCCAGCAGTACAGGCTCGGGTCAGCCCCAGCATTTT; cdr3_aa: CASSTGSGQPQHF